The rows below give T cell receptor beta chains drawn from one sample of a study of blood T cell repertoires in COVID-19. Method: immunoSEQ multiplex PCR; TCRdb's copy keeps in-frame clones and lacks some. The sample holds roughly 53,000 clones; 82% are singletons and the top ten take around 15%. The specimen sequenced was peripheral blood. The origin of the receptors is a human donor in a cohort sampled during active COVID-19. Both conserved end residues are part of each CDR3. D genes are given only for firm matches. Clone size is stated in some rows and not others, as once, few, many or a class when expanded.

clone size: -; J gene: TRBJ2-7; D gene: TRBD2; V gene: TRBV9; CDR3 protein: CASGRTSGSYEQYF; CDR3 DNA: TGTGCCAGCGGGAGGACTAGCGGGAGTTACGAGCAGTACTTC
clone size: -; J gene: TRBJ2-1; D gene: -; V gene: TRBV5-4; CDR3 protein: CASSFGGRASAYNEQFF; CDR3 DNA: TGTGCCAGCAGCTTTGGGGGCAGAGCCTCGGCCTACAATGAGCAGTTCTTC
clone size: -; J gene: TRBJ2-7; D gene: TRBD2; V gene: TRBV7-2; CDR3 protein: CASSFLAGESYEQYF; CDR3 DNA: TGTGCCAGCAGCTTTCTAGCGGGGGAGTCCTACGAGCAGTACTTC
clone size: -; J gene: TRBJ1-5; D gene: -; V gene: TRBV10-3; CDR3 protein: CASHEGGSNQPQHF; CDR3 DNA: TGTGCCAGCCACGAGGGGGGGAGCAATCAGCCCCAGCATTTT
clone size: -; J gene: TRBJ2-7; D gene: TRBD2; V gene: TRBV11-2; CDR3 protein: CASSWRRSSGRVYEQYF; CDR3 DNA: TGTGCCAGCAGCTGGAGGAGAAGTAGCGGGAGGGTCTACGAGCAGTACTTC
clone size: -; J gene: TRBJ1-2; D gene: TRBD1; V gene: TRBV2; CDR3 protein: CASSGTQTGNGYTF; CDR3 DNA: TGTGCCAGCAGTGGGACCCAGACAGGGAATGGCTACACCTTC
clone size: -; J gene: TRBJ1-2; D gene: -; V gene: TRBV5-5; CDR3 protein: CASSLVSGPDGYTF; CDR3 DNA: TGTGCCAGCAGCTTAGTGTCAGGCCCAGACGGCTACACCTTC
clone size: few; J gene: TRBJ1-1; D gene: -; V gene: TRBV24-1; CDR3 protein: CGWGRGTEAFF; CDR3 DNA: TGTGGGTGGGGGAGGGGCACTGAAGCTTTCTTT
clone size: -; J gene: TRBJ2-5; D gene: TRBD2; V gene: TRBV6-1; CDR3 protein: CASSESGLAGVRQETQYF; CDR3 DNA: TGTGCCAGCAGTGAATCCGGACTAGCGGGAGTTAGACAAGAGACCCAGTACTTC
clone size: -; J gene: TRBJ2-1; D gene: -; V gene: TRBV6-5; CDR3 protein: CASSLKTNEQFF; CDR3 DNA: TGTGCCAGCAGTCTAAAAACCAATGAGCAGTTCTTC
clone size: -; J gene: TRBJ2-7; D gene: TRBD1; V gene: TRBV5-1; CDR3 protein: CASSSIQGSSYEQYF; CDR3 DNA: TGCGCCAGCAGCTCAATACAGGGGTCCTCCTACGAGCAGTACTTC
clone size: -; J gene: TRBJ2-2; D gene: -; V gene: TRBV7-9; CDR3 protein: CASSLARETGELFF; CDR3 DNA: TGTGCCAGCAGCTTAGCGCGAGAGACCGGGGAGCTGTTTTTT
clone size: -; J gene: TRBJ2-3; D gene: TRBD2; V gene: TRBV7-8; CDR3 protein: CASSHLGGRADTQYF; CDR3 DNA: TGTGCCAGCAGTCATTTGGGGGGGAGGGCAGATACGCAGTATTTT
clone size: -; J gene: TRBJ1-5; D gene: TRBD1; V gene: TRBV19; CDR3 protein: CASSPRGTGESNQPQHF; CDR3 DNA: TGTGCCAGCTCCCCGAGAGGGACAGGGGAAAGCAATCAGCCCCAGCATTTT
clone size: -; J gene: TRBJ1-2; D gene: -; V gene: TRBV4-1; CDR3 protein: CASSQEAGYYGYTF; CDR3 DNA: TGCGCCAGCAGCCAAGAGGCAGGGTACTATGGCTACACCTTC
clone size: -; J gene: TRBJ2-7; D gene: TRBD1; V gene: TRBV5-5; CDR3 protein: CASSRDRSHYF; CDR3 DNA: TGTGCCAGCAGCAGGGACAGGAGTCATTACTTC
clone size: -; J gene: TRBJ2-5; D gene: TRBD2; V gene: TRBV7-8; CDR3 protein: CASSLATSGVQETQYF; CDR3 DNA: TGTGCCAGCAGCTTAGCGACTAGCGGAGTCCAAGAGACCCAGTACTTC
clone size: few; J gene: TRBJ2-7; D gene: TRBD1; V gene: TRBV7-9; CDR3 protein: CASSSRPGGRTSYEQYF; CDR3 DNA: TGTGCCAGCAGCTCCAGACCAGGGGGCCGGACCTCCTACGAGCAGTACTTC
clone size: -; J gene: TRBJ1-2; D gene: -; V gene: TRBV12-3/TRBV12-4; CDR3 protein: CALRRARGYTF; CDR3 DNA: TGTGCCTTACGGAGGGCGCGGGGCTACACCTTC
clone size: -; J gene: TRBJ1-2; D gene: -; V gene: TRBV19; CDR3 protein: CASSITEIGYTF; CDR3 DNA: TGTGCCAGTAGTATAACAGAAATTGGCTACACCTTC
clone size: medium-sized; J gene: TRBJ1-2; D gene: -; V gene: TRBV21-1; CDR3 protein: CASSKAPHGGNYGYTF; CDR3 DNA: TGTGCCAGCAGCAAAGCCCCACACGGAGGTAACTATGGCTACACCTTC
clone size: few; J gene: TRBJ1-1; D gene: TRBD1; V gene: TRBV7-9; CDR3 protein: CASSLRGLVTEAFF; CDR3 DNA: TGTGCCAGCAGCCTTAGGGGGCTAGTCACTGAAGCTTTCTTT
clone size: -; J gene: TRBJ2-7; D gene: TRBD1; V gene: TRBV6-5; CDR3 protein: CASSSRTGSSYEQYF; CDR3 DNA: TGTGCCAGCAGTTCCAGGACAGGCAGCTCCTACGAGCAGTACTTC
clone size: -; J gene: TRBJ2-3; D gene: -; V gene: TRBV11-2; CDR3 protein: CASSTSPRQGRTDTQYF; CDR3 DNA: TGTGCCAGCAGCACATCCCCCCGGCAGGGGAGAACAGATACGCAGTATTTT
clone size: -; J gene: TRBJ1-5; D gene: -; V gene: TRBV5-8; CDR3 protein: CASSLRGHLQQPQHF; CDR3 DNA: TGTGCCAGCAGCTTGAGAGGGCACCTCCAACAGCCCCAGCATTTT
clone size: -; J gene: TRBJ1-2; D gene: -; V gene: TRBV27; CDR3 protein: CASSKAEANYGYTF; CDR3 DNA: TGTGCCAGCAGTAAAGCGGAAGCTAACTATGGCTACACCTTC
clone size: -; J gene: TRBJ2-5; D gene: TRBD2; V gene: TRBV6-6; CDR3 protein: CASSFPTSGGAETQYF; CDR3 DNA: TGTGCCAGCAGTTTCCCGACTAGCGGGGGGGCGGAGACCCAGTACTTC
clone size: few; J gene: TRBJ1-2; D gene: -; V gene: TRBV19; CDR3 protein: CASSIGSDRPYGYTF; CDR3 DNA: TGTGCCAGTAGTATAGGATCAGACAGACCTTATGGCTACACCTTC
clone size: -; J gene: TRBJ1-6; D gene: -; V gene: TRBV5-1; CDR3 protein: CASSLGETHNSPLHF; CDR3 DNA: TGCGCCAGCAGCTTGGGGGAGACACATAATTCACCCCTCCACTTT
clone size: -; J gene: TRBJ2-7; D gene: -; V gene: TRBV6-5; CDR3 protein: CASSYGAASSYEQYF; CDR3 DNA: TGTGCCAGCAGTTACGGGGCTGCATCGTCCTACGAGCAGTACTTC
clone size: once; J gene: TRBJ1-1; D gene: TRBD1; V gene: TRBV6-5; CDR3 protein: CASTPGGYTEAFF; CDR3 DNA: TGTGCCAGCACCCCAGGGGGGTACACTGAAGCTTTCTTT
clone size: -; J gene: TRBJ1-5; D gene: -; V gene: TRBV20-1; CDR3 protein: CSASIGSNQPQHF; CDR3 DNA: TGCAGTGCTAGTATCGGTAGCAATCAGCCCCAGCATTTT
clone size: -; J gene: TRBJ1-5; D gene: -; V gene: TRBV10-1; CDR3 protein: CASRRDHGPPLGQPQHF; CDR3 DNA: TGCGCCAGCAGGAGGGATCACGGACCCCCCCTGGGACAGCCCCAGCATTTT
clone size: -; J gene: TRBJ1-3; D gene: -; V gene: TRBV12-3/TRBV12-4; CDR3 protein: CASRRGSGNTIYF; CDR3 DNA: TGTGCCAGCAGGAGGGGGTCTGGAAACACCATATATTTT
clone size: -; J gene: TRBJ2-5; D gene: -; V gene: TRBV28; CDR3 protein: CASSSQGHWGQETQYF; CDR3 DNA: TGTGCCAGCAGTTCCCAGGGACATTGGGGACAAGAGACCCAGTACTTC
clone size: few; J gene: TRBJ2-3; D gene: TRBD2; V gene: TRBV11-3; CDR3 protein: CASRGLAEDTQYF; CDR3 DNA: TGTGCCAGCAGGGGACTAGCCGAGGATACGCAGTATTTT
clone size: medium-sized; J gene: TRBJ2-7; D gene: -; V gene: TRBV3-1/TRBV3-2; CDR3 protein: CASSHPRAANSYEQYF; CDR3 DNA: TGTGCCAGCAGCCACCCCCGAGCGGCGAACTCCTACGAGCAGTACTTC
clone size: -; J gene: TRBJ2-3; D gene: -; V gene: TRBV10-3; CDR3 protein: CAISVGQKEADTQYF; CDR3 DNA: TGTGCCATCAGTGTAGGACAGAAGGAGGCAGATACGCAGTATTTT
clone size: -; J gene: TRBJ2-1; D gene: -; V gene: TRBV11-2; CDR3 protein: CASSTLRDYNEQFF; CDR3 DNA: TGTGCCAGCAGCACTTTACGGGACTACAATGAGCAGTTCTTC
clone size: -; J gene: TRBJ2-6; D gene: -; V gene: TRBV27; CDR3 protein: CASSFGGANVLTF; CDR3 DNA: TGTGCCAGCAGTTTCGGTGGGGCCAACGTCCTGACTTTC
clone size: -; J gene: TRBJ1-6; D gene: TRBD1; V gene: TRBV28; CDR3 protein: CASSIGTGGNSPLHF; CDR3 DNA: TGTGCCAGCAGTATAGGGACAGGGGGGAATTCACCCCTCCACTTT
clone size: -; J gene: TRBJ1-6; D gene: -; V gene: TRBV27; CDR3 protein: CASSLTQGYNSPLHF; CDR3 DNA: TGTGCCAGCAGTTTAACTCAGGGGTATAATTCACCCCTCCACTTT
clone size: -; J gene: TRBJ1-1; D gene: -; V gene: TRBV28; CDR3 protein: CASSLEPTLFGWVTAFF; CDR3 DNA: TGTGCCAGCAGCCTAGAGCCTACCCTCTTCGGTTGGGTGACAGCTTTCTTT
clone size: -; J gene: TRBJ2-5; D gene: TRBD1; V gene: TRBV2; CDR3 protein: CASRDDRVGTQYF; CDR3 DNA: TGTGCCAGCAGAGACGACAGGGTGGGGACCCAGTACTTC
clone size: -; J gene: TRBJ2-5; D gene: TRBD2; V gene: TRBV7-9; CDR3 protein: CASRTSGGVETQYF; CDR3 DNA: TGTGCCAGCAGGACTAGCGGGGGAGTAGAGACCCAGTACTTC
clone size: -; J gene: TRBJ1-2; D gene: -; V gene: TRBV9; CDR3 protein: CASSVDDQGQRFGYTF; CDR3 DNA: TGTGCCAGCAGCGTAGACGACCAGGGCCAACGTTTTGGCTACACCTTC
clone size: -; J gene: TRBJ1-1; D gene: TRBD1; V gene: TRBV29-1; CDR3 protein: CSVGMTGGNTEAFF; CDR3 DNA: TGCAGCGTTGGGATGACAGGGGGGAACACTGAAGCTTTCTTT
clone size: -; J gene: TRBJ2-7; D gene: TRBD1; V gene: TRBV7-9; CDR3 protein: CASSLVQGVSYEQYF; CDR3 DNA: TGTGCCAGCAGCTTAGTACAGGGGGTCTCCTACGAGCAGTACTTC
clone size: -; J gene: TRBJ2-7; D gene: -; V gene: TRBV5-6; CDR3 protein: CASSLGAGNYEQYF; CDR3 DNA: TGTGCCAGCAGCTTGGGTGCCGGGAACTACGAGCAGTACTTC
clone size: -; J gene: TRBJ2-1; D gene: TRBD2; V gene: TRBV9; CDR3 protein: CASSPIPLAGGLNEQFF; CDR3 DNA: TGTGCCAGCAGCCCTATCCCTCTAGCGGGGGGCCTTAATGAGCAGTTCTTC
clone size: -; J gene: TRBJ1-2; D gene: TRBD1; V gene: TRBV3-1/TRBV3-2; CDR3 protein: CASSQETGVNGYTF; CDR3 DNA: TGTGCCAGCAGCCAAGAGACAGGGGTCAATGGCTACACCTTC
clone size: -; J gene: TRBJ2-7; D gene: TRBD2; V gene: TRBV7-6; CDR3 protein: CASSSLAGRVPYEQYF; CDR3 DNA: TGTGCCAGCAGCTCCTTGGCCGGGAGGGTCCCCTACGAGCAGTACTTC
clone size: -; J gene: TRBJ1-2; D gene: TRBD1; V gene: TRBV18; CDR3 protein: CASSPTPGQGAQGYTF; CDR3 DNA: TGTGCCAGCTCACCAACCCCGGGACAGGGGGCACAGGGCTACACCTTC
clone size: once; J gene: TRBJ2-7; D gene: -; V gene: TRBV19; CDR3 protein: CASSMTVKIHEQYF; CDR3 DNA: TGTGCCAGTAGTATGACAGTAAAGATCCACGAGCAGTACTTC
clone size: -; J gene: TRBJ2-1; D gene: TRBD1; V gene: TRBV5-4; CDR3 protein: CASSGSGTRGINEQFF; CDR3 DNA: TGTGCCAGCAGCGGATCCGGGACCAGGGGGATAAATGAGCAGTTCTTC
clone size: -; J gene: TRBJ1-2; D gene: TRBD1; V gene: TRBV6-5; CDR3 protein: CASSSTGVTPYGYTF; CDR3 DNA: TGTGCCAGCAGCTCGACAGGGGTTACGCCGTATGGCTACACCTTC
clone size: -; J gene: TRBJ1-1; D gene: -; V gene: TRBV6-5; CDR3 protein: CASSLTLNTEAFF; CDR3 DNA: TGTGCCAGCAGTCTAACCTTGAACACTGAAGCTTTCTTT
clone size: -; J gene: TRBJ2-3; D gene: -; V gene: TRBV2; CDR3 protein: CAGAQGETDTQYF; CDR3 DNA: TGTGCCGGAGCACAGGGAGAAACAGATACGCAGTATTTT
clone size: -; J gene: TRBJ2-5; D gene: -; V gene: TRBV21-1; CDR3 protein: CASSKLVYVSGGLETQYF; CDR3 DNA: TGTGCCAGCAGCAAATTGGTATATGTGTCAGGAGGGTTAGAGACCCAGTACTTC